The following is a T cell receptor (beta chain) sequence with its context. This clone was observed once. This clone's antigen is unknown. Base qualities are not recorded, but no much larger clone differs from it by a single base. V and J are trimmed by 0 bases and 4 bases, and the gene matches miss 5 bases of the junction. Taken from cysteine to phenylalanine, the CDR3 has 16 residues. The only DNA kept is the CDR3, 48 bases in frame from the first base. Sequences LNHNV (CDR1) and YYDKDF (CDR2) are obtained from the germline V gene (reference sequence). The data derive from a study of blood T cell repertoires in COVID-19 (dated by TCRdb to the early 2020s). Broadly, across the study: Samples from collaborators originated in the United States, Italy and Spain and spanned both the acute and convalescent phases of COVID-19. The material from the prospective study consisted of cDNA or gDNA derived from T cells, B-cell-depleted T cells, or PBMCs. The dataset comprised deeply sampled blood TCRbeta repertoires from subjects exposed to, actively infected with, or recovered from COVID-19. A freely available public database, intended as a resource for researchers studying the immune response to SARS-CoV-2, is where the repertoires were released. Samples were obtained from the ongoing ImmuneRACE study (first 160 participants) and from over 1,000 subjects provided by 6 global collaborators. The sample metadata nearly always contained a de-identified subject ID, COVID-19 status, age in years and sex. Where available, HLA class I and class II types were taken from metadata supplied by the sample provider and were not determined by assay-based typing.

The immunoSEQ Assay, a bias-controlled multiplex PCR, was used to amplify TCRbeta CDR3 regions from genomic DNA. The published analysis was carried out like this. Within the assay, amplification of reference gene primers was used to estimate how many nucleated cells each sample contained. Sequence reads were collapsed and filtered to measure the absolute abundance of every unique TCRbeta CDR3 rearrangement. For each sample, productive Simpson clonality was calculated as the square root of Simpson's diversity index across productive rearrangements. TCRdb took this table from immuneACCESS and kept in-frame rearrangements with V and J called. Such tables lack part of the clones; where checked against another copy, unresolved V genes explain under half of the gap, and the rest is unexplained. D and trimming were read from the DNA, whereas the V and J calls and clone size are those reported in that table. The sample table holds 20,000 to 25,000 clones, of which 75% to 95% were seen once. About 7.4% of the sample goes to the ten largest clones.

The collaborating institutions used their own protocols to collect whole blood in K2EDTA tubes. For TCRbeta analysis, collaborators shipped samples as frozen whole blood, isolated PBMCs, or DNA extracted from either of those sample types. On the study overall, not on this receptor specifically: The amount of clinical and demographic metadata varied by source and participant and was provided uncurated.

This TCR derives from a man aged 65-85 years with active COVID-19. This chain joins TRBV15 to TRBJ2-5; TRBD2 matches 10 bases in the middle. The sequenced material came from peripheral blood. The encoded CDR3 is CATSREIAGGLETQYF. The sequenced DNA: TGTGCCACCAGCAGAGAGATAGCGGGGGGTTTAGAGACCCAGTACTTC.